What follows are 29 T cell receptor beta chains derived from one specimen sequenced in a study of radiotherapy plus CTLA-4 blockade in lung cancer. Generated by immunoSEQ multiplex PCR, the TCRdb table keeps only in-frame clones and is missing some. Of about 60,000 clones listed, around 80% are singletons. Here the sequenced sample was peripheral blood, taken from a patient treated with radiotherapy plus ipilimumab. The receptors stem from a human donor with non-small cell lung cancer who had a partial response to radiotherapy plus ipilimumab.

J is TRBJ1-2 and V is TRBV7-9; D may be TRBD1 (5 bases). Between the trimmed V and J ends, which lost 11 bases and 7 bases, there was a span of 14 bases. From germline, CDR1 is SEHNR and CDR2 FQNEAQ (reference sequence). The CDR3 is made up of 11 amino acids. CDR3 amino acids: CAGALGGGYTF. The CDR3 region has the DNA TGTGCCGGAGCTCTGGGGGGTGGCTACACCTTC.

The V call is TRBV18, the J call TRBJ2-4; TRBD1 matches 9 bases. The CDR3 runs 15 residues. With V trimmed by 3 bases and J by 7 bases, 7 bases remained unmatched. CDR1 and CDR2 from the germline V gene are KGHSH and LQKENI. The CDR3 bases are TGTGCCAGCTCACCCCGCTGGGACAGGGCGAACATTCAGTACTTC. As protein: CASSPRWDRANIQYF.

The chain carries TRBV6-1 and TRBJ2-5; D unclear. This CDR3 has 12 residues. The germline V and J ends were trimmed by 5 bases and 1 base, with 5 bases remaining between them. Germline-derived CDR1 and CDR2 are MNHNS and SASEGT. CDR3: CASSQAQETQYF. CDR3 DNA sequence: TGTGCCAGCAGTCAGGCCCAAGAGACCCAGTACTTC.

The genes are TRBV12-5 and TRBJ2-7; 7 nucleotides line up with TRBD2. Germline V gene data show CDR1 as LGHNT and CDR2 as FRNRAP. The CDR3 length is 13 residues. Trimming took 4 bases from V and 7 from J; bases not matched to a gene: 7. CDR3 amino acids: CASGYRVGGEQYF. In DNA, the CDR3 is TGTGCTAGTGGTTATCGTGTGGGGGGGGAGCAGTACTTC.

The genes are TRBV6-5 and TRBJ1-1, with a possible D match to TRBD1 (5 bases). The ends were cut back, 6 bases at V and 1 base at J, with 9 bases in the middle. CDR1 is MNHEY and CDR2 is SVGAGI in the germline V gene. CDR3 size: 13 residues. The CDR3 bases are TGTGCCAGCAGCCTCCAGGGGAACACTGAAGCTTTCTTT. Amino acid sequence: CASSLQGNTEAFF.

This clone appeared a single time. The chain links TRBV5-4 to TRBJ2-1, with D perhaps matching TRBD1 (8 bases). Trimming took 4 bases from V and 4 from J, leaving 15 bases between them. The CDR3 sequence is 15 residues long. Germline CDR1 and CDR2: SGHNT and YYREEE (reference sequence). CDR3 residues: CASSSGTGDYNEQFF. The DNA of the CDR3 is TGTGCCAGCAGCAGCGGGACAGGCGATTACAATGAGCAGTTCTTC.

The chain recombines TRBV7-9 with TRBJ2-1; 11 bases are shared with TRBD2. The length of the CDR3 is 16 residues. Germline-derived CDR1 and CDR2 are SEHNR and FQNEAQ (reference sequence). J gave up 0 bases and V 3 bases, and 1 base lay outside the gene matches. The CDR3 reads CASSLTSGVSYNEQFF. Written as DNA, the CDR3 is TGTGCCAGCAGCTTGACTAGCGGGGTCTCCTACAATGAGCAGTTCTTC.

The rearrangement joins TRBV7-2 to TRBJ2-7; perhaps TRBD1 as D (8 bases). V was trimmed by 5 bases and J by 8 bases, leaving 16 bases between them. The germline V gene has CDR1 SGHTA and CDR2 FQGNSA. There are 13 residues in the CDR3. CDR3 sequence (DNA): TGTGCCAGCAGCATGAGCGGGGACAGGAAGCAGTACTTC. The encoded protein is CASSMSGDRKQYF.

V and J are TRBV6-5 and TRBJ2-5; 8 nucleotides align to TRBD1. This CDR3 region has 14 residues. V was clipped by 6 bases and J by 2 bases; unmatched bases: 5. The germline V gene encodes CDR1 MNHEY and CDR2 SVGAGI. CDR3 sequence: CASSQQGGQETQYF. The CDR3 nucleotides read TGTGCCAGCAGCCAACAGGGGGGTCAAGAGACCCAGTACTTC.

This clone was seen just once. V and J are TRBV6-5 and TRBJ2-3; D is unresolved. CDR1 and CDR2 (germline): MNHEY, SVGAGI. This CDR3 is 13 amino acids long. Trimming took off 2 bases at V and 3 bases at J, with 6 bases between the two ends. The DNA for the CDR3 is TGTGCCAGCAGTTACGAACTGACAGATACGCAGTATTTT. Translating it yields CASSYELTDTQYF.

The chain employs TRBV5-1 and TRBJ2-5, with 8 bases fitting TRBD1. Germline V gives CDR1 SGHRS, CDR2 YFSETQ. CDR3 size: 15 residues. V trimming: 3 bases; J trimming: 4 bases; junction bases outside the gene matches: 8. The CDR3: CASSSRTGMGETQYF. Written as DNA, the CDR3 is TGCGCCAGCAGCTCCCGGACAGGGATGGGAGAGACCCAGTACTTC.

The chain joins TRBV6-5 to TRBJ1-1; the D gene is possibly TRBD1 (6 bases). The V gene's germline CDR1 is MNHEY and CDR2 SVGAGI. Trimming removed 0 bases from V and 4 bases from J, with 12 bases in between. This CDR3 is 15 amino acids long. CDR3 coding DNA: TGTGCCAGCAGTTACTCGAGGGGGGGAGGCACTGAAGCTTTCTTT. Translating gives CASSYSRGGGTEAFF.

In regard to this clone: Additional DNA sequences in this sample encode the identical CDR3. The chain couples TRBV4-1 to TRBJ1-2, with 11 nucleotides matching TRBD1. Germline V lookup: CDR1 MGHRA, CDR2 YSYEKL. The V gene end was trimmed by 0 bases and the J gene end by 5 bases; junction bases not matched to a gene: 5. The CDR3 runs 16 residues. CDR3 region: CASSQDGGTGGYGYTF. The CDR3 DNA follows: TGCGCCAGCAGCCAAGATGGCGGGACAGGGGGATATGGCTACACCTTC.

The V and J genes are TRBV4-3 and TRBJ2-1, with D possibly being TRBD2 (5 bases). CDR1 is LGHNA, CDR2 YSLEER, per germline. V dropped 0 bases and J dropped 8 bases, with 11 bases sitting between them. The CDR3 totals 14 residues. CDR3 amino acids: CASSQEGGRDEQFF. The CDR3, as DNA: TGCGCCAGCAGCCAAGAAGGAGGCCGAGATGAGCAGTTCTTC.

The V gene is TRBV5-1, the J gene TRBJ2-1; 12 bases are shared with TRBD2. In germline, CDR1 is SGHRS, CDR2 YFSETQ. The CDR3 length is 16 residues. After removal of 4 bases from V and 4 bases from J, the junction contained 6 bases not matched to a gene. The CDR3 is CASSPSSGGGYNEQFF. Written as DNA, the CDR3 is TGCGCCAGCAGCCCTTCTAGCGGGGGGGGATACAATGAGCAGTTCTTC. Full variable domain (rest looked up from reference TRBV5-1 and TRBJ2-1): KAGVTQTPRYLIKTRGQQVTLSCSPISGHRSVSWYQQTPGQGLQFLFEYFSETQRNKGNFPGRFSGRQFSNSRSEMNVSTLELGDSALYLCASSPSSGGGYNEQFFGPGTRLTVL.

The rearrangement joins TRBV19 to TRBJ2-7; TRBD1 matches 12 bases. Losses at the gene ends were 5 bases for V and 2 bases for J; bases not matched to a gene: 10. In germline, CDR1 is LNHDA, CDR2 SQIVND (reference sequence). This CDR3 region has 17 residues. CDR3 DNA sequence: TGTGCCAGTAGTCCCGGGACAGGGGGCTATGTAGCCTACGAGCAGTACTTC. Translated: CASSPGTGGYVAYEQYF. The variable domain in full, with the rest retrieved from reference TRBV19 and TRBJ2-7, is DGGITQSPKYLFRKEGQNVTLSCEQNLNHDAMYWYRQDPGQGLRLIYYSQIVNDFQKGDIAEGYSVSREKKESFPLTVTSAQKNPTAFYLCASSPGTGGYVAYEQYFGPGTRLTVT.

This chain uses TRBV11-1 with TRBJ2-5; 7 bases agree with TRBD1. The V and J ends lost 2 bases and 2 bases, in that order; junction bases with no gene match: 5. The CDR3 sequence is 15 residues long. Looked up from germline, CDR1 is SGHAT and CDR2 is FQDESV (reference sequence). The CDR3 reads CASSLYKGQQETQYF. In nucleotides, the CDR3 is TGTGCCAGCAGCTTATATAAGGGACAGCAAGAGACCCAGTACTTC.

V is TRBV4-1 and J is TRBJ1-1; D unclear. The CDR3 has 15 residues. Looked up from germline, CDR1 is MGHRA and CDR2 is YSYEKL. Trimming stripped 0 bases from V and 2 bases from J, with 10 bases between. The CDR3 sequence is CASSQDLKPNTEAFF. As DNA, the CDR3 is TGCGCCAGCAGCCAAGATCTCAAGCCAAACACTGAAGCTTTCTTT.

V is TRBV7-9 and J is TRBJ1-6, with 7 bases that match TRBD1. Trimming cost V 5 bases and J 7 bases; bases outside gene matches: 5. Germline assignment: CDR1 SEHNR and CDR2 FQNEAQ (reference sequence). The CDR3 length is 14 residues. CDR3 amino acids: CASSQGQANSPLHF. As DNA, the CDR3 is TGTGCCAGCAGCCAAGGACAGGCGAATTCACCCCTCCACTTT.

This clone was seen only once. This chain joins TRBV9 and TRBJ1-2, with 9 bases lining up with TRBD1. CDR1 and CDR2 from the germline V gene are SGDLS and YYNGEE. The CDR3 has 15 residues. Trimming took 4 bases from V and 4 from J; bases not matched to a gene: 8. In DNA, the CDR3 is TGTGCCAGCAGCCCCCAACAGGGGGCAGGCTATGGCTACACCTTC. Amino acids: CASSPQQGAGYGYTF. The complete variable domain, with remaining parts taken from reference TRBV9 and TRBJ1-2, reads DSGVTQTPKHLITATGQRVTLRCSPRSGDLSVYWYQQSLDQGLQFLIQYYNGEERAKGNILERFSAQQFPDLHSELNLSSLELGDSALYFCASSPQQGAGYGYTFGSGTRLTVV.

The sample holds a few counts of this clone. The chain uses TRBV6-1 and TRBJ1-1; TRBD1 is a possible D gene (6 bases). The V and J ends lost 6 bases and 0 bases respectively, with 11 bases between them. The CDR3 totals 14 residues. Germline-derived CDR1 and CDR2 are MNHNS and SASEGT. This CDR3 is CASSHGQLNTEAFF. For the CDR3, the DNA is TGTGCCAGCAGCCACGGACAGCTGAACACTGAAGCTTTCTTT.

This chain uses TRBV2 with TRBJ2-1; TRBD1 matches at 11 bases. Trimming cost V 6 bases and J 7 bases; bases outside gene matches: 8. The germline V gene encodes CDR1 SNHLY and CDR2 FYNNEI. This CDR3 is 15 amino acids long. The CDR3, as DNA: TGTGCCAGCAGCCTCCCGGGACAGGGGGTAAATGAGCAGTTCTTC. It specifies CASSLPGQGVNEQFF.

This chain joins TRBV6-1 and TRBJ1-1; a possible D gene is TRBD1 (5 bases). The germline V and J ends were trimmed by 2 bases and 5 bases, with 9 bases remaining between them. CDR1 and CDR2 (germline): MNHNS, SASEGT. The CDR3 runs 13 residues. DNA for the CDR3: TGTGCCAGCAGTGAAACAGGCTCAACTGAAGCTTTCTTT. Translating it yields CASSETGSTEAFF.

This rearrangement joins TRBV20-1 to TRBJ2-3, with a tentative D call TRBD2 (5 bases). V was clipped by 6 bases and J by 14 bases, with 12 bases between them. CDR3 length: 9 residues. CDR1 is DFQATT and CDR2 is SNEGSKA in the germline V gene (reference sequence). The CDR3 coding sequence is TGCAGTGCCGGGAACCGGGGGTATTTT. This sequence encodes CSAGNRGYF.

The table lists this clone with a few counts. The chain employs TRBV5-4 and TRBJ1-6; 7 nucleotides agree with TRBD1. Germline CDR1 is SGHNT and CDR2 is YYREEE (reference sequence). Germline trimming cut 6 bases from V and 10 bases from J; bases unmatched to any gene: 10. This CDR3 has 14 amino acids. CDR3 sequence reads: CASTSGTELSPLHF. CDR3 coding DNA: TGTGCCAGCACTTCGGGGACAGAGCTATCACCCCTCCACTTT.

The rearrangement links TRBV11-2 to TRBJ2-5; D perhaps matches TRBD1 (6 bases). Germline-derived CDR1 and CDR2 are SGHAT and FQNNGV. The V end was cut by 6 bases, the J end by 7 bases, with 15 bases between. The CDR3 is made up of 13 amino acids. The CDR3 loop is CASRGGYLGTQYF. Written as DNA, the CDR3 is TGTGCCAGCAGAGGGGGTTACCTCGGGACCCAGTACTTC.

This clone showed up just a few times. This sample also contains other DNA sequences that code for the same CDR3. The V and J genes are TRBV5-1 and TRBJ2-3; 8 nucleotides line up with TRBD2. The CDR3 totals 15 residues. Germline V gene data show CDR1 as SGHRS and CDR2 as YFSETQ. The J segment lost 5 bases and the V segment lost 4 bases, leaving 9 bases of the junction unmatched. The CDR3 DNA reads TGCGCCAGCAGCCCGCGAGCGGGGGCCGGAGATACGCAGTATTTT. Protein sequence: CASSPRAGAGDTQYF.

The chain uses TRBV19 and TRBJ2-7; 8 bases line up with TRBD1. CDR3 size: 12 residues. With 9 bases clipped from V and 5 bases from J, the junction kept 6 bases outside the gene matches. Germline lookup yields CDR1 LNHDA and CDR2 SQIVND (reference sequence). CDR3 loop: CASKSGGHEQYF. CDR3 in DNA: TGTGCCAGCAAATCAGGGGGCCACGAGCAGTACTTC.

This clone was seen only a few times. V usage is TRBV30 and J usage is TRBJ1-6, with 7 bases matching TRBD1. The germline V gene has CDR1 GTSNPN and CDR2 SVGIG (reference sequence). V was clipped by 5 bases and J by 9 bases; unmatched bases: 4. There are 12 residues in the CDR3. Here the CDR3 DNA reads TGTGCCTGGGACAGGGTCCCTTCACCCCTCCACTTT. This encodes CAWDRVPSPLHF.